This TCR beta chain was recovered during a study of blood T cells in healthy people across ages. The authors drew around 11 milliliters of peripheral blood from each donor. V dropped 5 bases and J dropped 7 bases, with 14 bases sitting between them. The CDR3 sequence is 13 residues long. Germline CDR1 reads SGHTA; CDR2 reads FQGNSA. Primers used in a second PCR of roughly 7 to 11 cycles were a sample-barcoded 5' primer and a J-beta primer mix. TCRdb processed the 5' RACE reads anew with MiXCR; each CDR3 protein has one entry. Of around 670,000 distinct CDR3 sequences listed, 25% to 35% are singletons. About this clonotype itself: Possible read error: a much larger clone is one base away.

This clonotype was obtained from a woman at least 80 years old in good health. The chain employs TRBV7-2 and TRBJ1-1; no firm D call. Sequencing was performed on blood. This CDR3 is CASSAWIGNEAFF. The CDR3 DNA is TGTGCCAGCAGCGCCTGGATAGGGAATGAAGCTTTCTTT.